The next 3 T cell receptor beta chains were all read from a single sample in a study of human T cells and chemical hapten exposure. The sample's time point: pre-sensitization, week 0. Treatment given: therapeutic diphenylcyclopropenone sensitization with weekly scalp DPC. MiXCR, run by TCRdb on the RACE reads, gives a single entry per CDR3 protein. Counted here are over 70,000 distinct CDR3 sequences, roughly 15% occurring once; the ten biggest clones make up around 4.2%. The sample here was whole blood, taken in connection with sensitization to the hapten diphenylcyclopropenone (DPC). These receptors were taken from a woman aged 50 to 60 with alopecia areata. Some clones in this sample may be carry-over from other donors' samples.

This chain joins TRBV9 and TRBJ2-7, with D possibly TRBD2 on 6 matching bases. CDR3 length: 14 amino acids. The germline V and J ends were trimmed by 0 bases and 9 bases, with 16 bases remaining between them. Looked up from germline, CDR1 is SGDLS and CDR2 is YYNGEE. The DNA of the CDR3 is TGTGCCAGCAGCGTAGATATACTAGCCTCTAGGCAGTACTTC. Translation: CASSVDILASRQYF.

The rearrangement links TRBV10-3 to TRBJ2-3; D may correspond to TRBD1 or TRBD2 (5 bases each). CDR3 length: 15 residues. V was pared by 0 bases and J by 0 bases, with 7 bases between. CDR1 and CDR2 (germline): ENHRY, SYGVKD. DNA for the CDR3: TGTGCCATCAGTGAGTCGGGGGACAGCACAGATACGCAGTATTTT. Translated: CAISESGDSTDTQYF.

This clonotype appeared a single time. The V gene is TRBV5-1, the J gene TRBJ2-1, with D maybe TRBD1 (5 bases). Trimming removed 0 bases from V and 10 bases from J, with 11 bases in between. CDR1 and CDR2 from the germline V gene are SGHRS and YFSETQ. The CDR3 has 13 amino acids. The CDR3 is CASSLARDREQFF. CDR3 in DNA: TGCGCCAGCAGCTTGGCAAGAGACAGAGAGCAGTTCTTC. Variable domain in full (rest from reference TRBV5-1 and TRBJ2-1): KAGVTQTPRYLIKTRGQQVTLSCSPISGHRSVSWYQQTPGQGLQFLFEYFSETQRNKGNFPGRFSGRQFSNSRSEMNVSTLELGDSALYLCASSLARDREQFFGPGTRLTVL.